This record looks at one T cell receptor (beta chain) sequence and its context. Antigen: not known. Single viable CD3+CD4+CD8-CD45RO+ cells were sorted as the memory CD4+ T cells. The entry originates in a study of memory CD4+ T cells and cytomegalovirus serostatus. Study findings and constraints: CD4+ memory repertoires contained 67 of 164 reported CMV TCRbeta sequences.

V lost 3 bases and J lost 6, with 12 bases in between. CDR1 is MNHNS, CDR2 SASEGT, per germline. The CDR3 has 14 amino acids. Per the original data handling: After removing out-of-frame reads, 2 million to 2.5 million distinct TCRbeta sequences remained. The data were produced by immunoSEQ multiplex PCR, yet TCRdb's version contains in-frame clones alone and is incomplete. D and trimming were read from the DNA, whereas the V and J calls and clone size are those reported in that table. This table holds 40,000 to 45,000 clones, over 60% found once. The clonotype originates from an adult in good health and CMV-seronegative. The chain is built from TRBV6-1 and TRBJ1-5; possible D gene TRBD1, 5 bases. The sequenced sample consisted of memory CD4+ T cells from blood. As DNA, the CDR3 is TGTGCCAGCAGTGAGAGGCAGGGTCGTCAGCCCCAGCATTTT. Translating it yields CASSERQGRQPQHF.